What follows is one T cell receptor beta chain and its context. What it binds is not known. This specimen comes from a study of cytomegalovirus exposure and HLA in healthy donors. Notes on the study in general: Presence/absence analyses assumed roughly uniform sequencing depth across donors.

Germline CDR1 reads GTSNPN; CDR2 reads SVGIG (reference sequence). The length of the CDR3 is 16 residues. V lost 0 bases to trimming and J lost 2 bases, with 11 bases between them. The study ran its PCR with 60 Vbeta and 13 Jbeta primers. Original data processing: In a later analysis, of 80 million or so unique beta chains, roughly 10 million appeared in at least two donors. Some clones are missing from TCRdb's copy, which holds only in-frame ones; the method was immunoSEQ multiplex PCR. The V and J calls and clone size were taken over from that table, and D and trimming were inferred from the DNA. The repertoire holds 85,000 to 100,000 clones, 64% seen once, with about 2.3% in the top ten.

The sequence came from a human donor in good health. Sequenced input: PBMCs. V usage is TRBV30 and J usage is TRBJ1-6; D is possibly TRBD1 (5 bases). The CDR3 DNA follows: TGTGCCTGGAGTGTAACGGGGGGGACCTATAATTCACCCCTCCACTTT. Translated, it gives CAWSVTGGTYNSPLHF. The full variable domain, with the rest looked up from reference TRBV30 and TRBJ1-6, is SQTIHQWPATLVQPVGSPLSLECTVEGTSNPNLYWYRQAAGRGLQLLFYSVGIGQISSEVPQNLSASRPQDRQFILSSKKLLLSDSGFYLCAWSVTGGTYNSPLHFGNGTRLTVT.